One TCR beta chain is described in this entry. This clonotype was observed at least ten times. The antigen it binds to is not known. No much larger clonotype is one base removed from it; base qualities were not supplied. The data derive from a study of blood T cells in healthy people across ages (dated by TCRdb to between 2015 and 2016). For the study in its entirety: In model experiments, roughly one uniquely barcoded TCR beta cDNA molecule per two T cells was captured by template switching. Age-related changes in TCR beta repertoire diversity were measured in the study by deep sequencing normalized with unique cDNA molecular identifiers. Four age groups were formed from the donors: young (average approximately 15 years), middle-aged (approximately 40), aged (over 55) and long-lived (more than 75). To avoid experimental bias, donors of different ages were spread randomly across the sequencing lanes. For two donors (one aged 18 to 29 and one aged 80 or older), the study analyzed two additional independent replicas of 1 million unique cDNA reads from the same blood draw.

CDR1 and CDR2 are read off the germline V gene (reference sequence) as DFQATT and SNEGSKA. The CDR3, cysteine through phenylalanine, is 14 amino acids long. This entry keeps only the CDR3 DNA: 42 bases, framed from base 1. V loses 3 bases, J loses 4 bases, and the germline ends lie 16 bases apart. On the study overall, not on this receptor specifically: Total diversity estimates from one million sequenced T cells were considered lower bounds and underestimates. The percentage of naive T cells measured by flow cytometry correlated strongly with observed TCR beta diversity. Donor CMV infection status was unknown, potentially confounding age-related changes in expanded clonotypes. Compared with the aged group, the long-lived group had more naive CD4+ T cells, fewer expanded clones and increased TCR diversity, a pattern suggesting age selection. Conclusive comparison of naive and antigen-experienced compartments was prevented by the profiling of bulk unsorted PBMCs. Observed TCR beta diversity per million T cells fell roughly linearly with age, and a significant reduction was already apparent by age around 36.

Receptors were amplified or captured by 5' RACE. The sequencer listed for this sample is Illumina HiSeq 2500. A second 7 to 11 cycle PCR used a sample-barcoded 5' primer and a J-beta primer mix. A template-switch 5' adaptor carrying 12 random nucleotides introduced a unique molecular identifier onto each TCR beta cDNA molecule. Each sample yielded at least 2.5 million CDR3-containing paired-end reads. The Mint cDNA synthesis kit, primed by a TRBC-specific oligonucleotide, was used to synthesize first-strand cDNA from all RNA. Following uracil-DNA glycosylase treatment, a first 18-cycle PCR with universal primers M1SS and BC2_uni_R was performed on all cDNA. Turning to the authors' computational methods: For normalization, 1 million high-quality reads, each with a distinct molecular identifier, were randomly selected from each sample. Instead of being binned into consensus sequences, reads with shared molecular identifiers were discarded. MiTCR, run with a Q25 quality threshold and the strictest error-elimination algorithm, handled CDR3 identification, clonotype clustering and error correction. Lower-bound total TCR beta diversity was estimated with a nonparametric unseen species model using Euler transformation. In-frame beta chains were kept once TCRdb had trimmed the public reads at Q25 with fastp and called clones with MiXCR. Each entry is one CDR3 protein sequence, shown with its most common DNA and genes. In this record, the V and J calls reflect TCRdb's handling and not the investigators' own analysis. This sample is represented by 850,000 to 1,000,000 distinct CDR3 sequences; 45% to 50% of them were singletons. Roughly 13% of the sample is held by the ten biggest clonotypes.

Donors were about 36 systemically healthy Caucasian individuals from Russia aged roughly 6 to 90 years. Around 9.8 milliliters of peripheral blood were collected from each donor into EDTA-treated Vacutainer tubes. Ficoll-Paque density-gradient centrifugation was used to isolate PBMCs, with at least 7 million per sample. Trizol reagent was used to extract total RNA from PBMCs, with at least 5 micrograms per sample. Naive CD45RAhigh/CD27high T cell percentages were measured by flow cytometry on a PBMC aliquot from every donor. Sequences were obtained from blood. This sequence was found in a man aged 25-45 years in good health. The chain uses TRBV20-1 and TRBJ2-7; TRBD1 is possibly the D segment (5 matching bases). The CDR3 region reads CSASGAGLGYEQYF. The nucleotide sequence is TGCAGTGCTAGTGGGGCAGGGTTAGGGTACGAGCAGTACTTC.